This T cell receptor beta chain was profiled in a study of tumor-infiltrating lymphocytes in primary liver carcinoma. This clonotype turned up a few times. Antigen unknown. One end of the junction is discordant with germline, which a read error may explain. Making TCR beta cDNA involved around 500 ng total RNA and a constant-region primer. Modified slightly, ARM-PCR produced TCR beta libraries over three nested multiplex PCR rounds. A C-beta reverse primer and TRBV1-TRBV30 forward primers served in each of the first two PCR rounds, at 9 to 10 cycles apiece. TCRdb redid the calling of the multiplex PCR reads with MiXCR, one entry per CDR3 protein. The data contain around 26,000 distinct CDR3 sequences, over 65% of them singletons. The CDR3 totals 11 residues. The V gene's germline CDR1 is SEHNR and CDR2 FQNEAQ (reference sequence). Extraction of RNA together with DNA used about 17-30 mg of unsorted bulk tissue.

Overall study results and limits: Relative to blood, tumors carried a significantly larger fraction of the repertoire in their top 250 clones (p = 0.039).

The sequence derives from a man aged 40-49 years with primary liver carcinoma and hepatitis B virus infection. The sequenced sample consisted of liver tumor tissue from sampling region 3. Subset indicated: tumor region T3, left-lateral pole. The V and J genes are TRBV7-9 and TRBJ2-1; D not certain. CDR3 in amino acids: CAGSFLGEHFF. CDR3 sequence (DNA): TGTGCCGGCAGCTTTCTTGGTGAGCATTTCTTC.